This entry lists 16 T cell receptor beta chains sequenced from one sample in a study of blood T cell repertoires in COVID-19. Libraries were prepared by immunoSEQ multiplex PCR; TCRdb keeps only in-frame clonotypes and omits some of them. The sample yields roughly 150,000 clones, more than 70% seen once. Sequencing was carried out using PBMCs or T cells enriched from blood (not recorded which). These receptors were collected from a man aged 55 to 69 who had recovered from COVID-19.

This clone showed up just a few times. The chain uses TRBV4-1 and TRBJ1-2; tentative D call: TRBD1 (6 bases). The CDR3 loop spans 13 amino acids. V was pared by 2 bases and J by 9 bases, with 13 bases between. From germline, CDR1 is MGHRA and CDR2 YSYEKL. The CDR3 bases are TGCGCCAGCAGCCAAAACTTGGACAGCCGCTACACCTTC. Protein product: CASSQNLDSRYTF.

The chain joins TRBV4-1 to TRBJ2-3; D possibly corresponds to TRBD1 (6 bases). From germline, CDR1 is MGHRA and CDR2 YSYEKL. Trimming removed 4 bases from V and 4 bases from J, with 21 bases in between. The CDR3 contains 17 residues. Written as DNA, the CDR3 is TGCGCCAGCAGCCCACAAGGGGGACACTCTCCAGCAGATACGCAGTATTTT. Amino acids: CASSPQGGHSPADTQYF.

The chain recombines TRBV5-1 with TRBJ1-4, with D maybe TRBD1 (6 bases). Trimming took 4 bases from V and 4 from J, leaving 11 bases between them. This CDR3 is built from 14 residues. Germline loops: CDR1 SGHRS, CDR2 YFSETQ. The CDR3 region has the DNA TGCGCCAGCAGCACCGGACAGCTTAATGAAAAACTGTTTTTT. Amino acid sequence: CASSTGQLNEKLFF.

V usage is TRBV19 and J usage is TRBJ2-5; 10 bases agree with TRBD1. The CDR3 contains 15 residues. The ends lost 3 bases at V and 5 bases at J; junction bases unmatched: 6. Germline V CDR1 and CDR2: LNHDA, SQIVND (reference sequence). The CDR3 sequence is CASSMGQGLRETQYF. CDR3 nucleotides: TGTGCCAGTAGTATGGGACAGGGGTTGAGGGAGACCCAGTACTTC.

This clone was seen just once. V is TRBV7-3 and J is TRBJ1-1; possibly TRBD1 for D (6 bases). V lost 3 bases to trimming and J lost 1 base, with 12 bases between them. Germline values: CDR1 SGHTA, CDR2 FQGTGA. There are 15 residues in the CDR3. The CDR3 spells CASSLDSQPNTEAFF. For the CDR3, the DNA is TGTGCCAGCAGCTTGGACAGCCAACCGAACACTGAAGCTTTCTTT.

The chain uses TRBV2 and TRBJ1-1; the D gene is possibly TRBD1 (5 bases). The germline V gene encodes CDR1 SNHLY and CDR2 FYNNEI. Trimming took off 7 bases at V and 4 bases at J, with 16 bases between the two ends. The CDR3 is made up of 14 amino acids. CDR3 amino acids: CASIARVGGTEAFF. CDR3 coding DNA: TGTGCCAGCATCGCTCGGGTGGGGGGCACTGAAGCTTTCTTT.

This chain links TRBV6-1 with TRBJ1-3, with D maybe TRBD1 (5 bases). Germline-derived CDR1 and CDR2 are MNHNS and SASEGT. CDR3 length equals 16 residues. Trimming stripped 4 bases from V and 1 base from J, with 14 bases between. As DNA, the CDR3 is TGTGCCAGCAGTGGTTTACAGGTTTCTTCTGGAAACACCATATATTTT. This encodes CASSGLQVSSGNTIYF.

V gene TRBV5-1 combines with J gene TRBJ2-2; the D gene is possibly TRBD2 (7 bases). Germline lookup yields CDR1 SGHRS and CDR2 YFSETQ. The CDR3 spans 15 residues. V was pared by 0 bases and J by 4 bases, with 10 bases between. Here the CDR3 DNA reads TGCGCCAGCAGCTTGGCCGGGGGGCGCACCGGGGAGCTGTTTTTT. Translating gives CASSLAGGRTGELFF.

The chain recombines TRBV7-3 with TRBJ1-2; no definite D call. Germline lookup yields CDR1 SGHTA and CDR2 FQGTGA. V was clipped by 4 bases and J by 8 bases, with 23 bases between them. This CDR3 comprises 16 residues. The CDR3 DNA reads TGTGCCAGCAGCTCGCTCGGTTTGGTAGAATTGCGGGGCTACACCTTC. This gives the protein CASSSLGLVELRGYTF. The full variable domain, in which reference TRBV7-3 and TRBJ1-2 provide the parts outside the CDR3, is GAGVSQTPSNKVTEKGKYVELRCDPISGHTALYWYRQSLGQGPEFLIYFQGTGAADDSGLPNDRFFAVRPEGSVSTLKIQRTERGDSAVYLCASSSLGLVELRGYTFGSGTRLTVV.

This clone was counted ten times or more. The genes are TRBV14 and TRBJ2-2, with 15 bases identical to TRBD2. The CDR3 contains 18 residues. Germline V gene lookup returns CDR1 SGHDN and CDR2 FVKESK. Trimming removed 4 bases from V and 0 bases from J; junction bases left unmatched: 3. CDR3 sequence: CASSRTSGGAANTGELFF. In nucleotides, the CDR3 is TGTGCCAGCAGCCGGACTAGCGGGGGGGCCGCGAACACCGGGGAGCTGTTTTTT.

This sequence joins TRBV25-1 and TRBJ2-7, with no clear D. The V end was cut by 3 bases, the J end by 0 bases, with 6 bases between. Germline V gene lookup returns CDR1 MGHDK and CDR2 SYGVNS. The CDR3 spans 13 residues. DNA for the CDR3: TGTGCCAGCAGTGATTACAACTCCTACGAGCAGTACTTC. Translation: CASSDYNSYEQYF.

This clone was recorded at least ten times. The V call is TRBV9, the J call TRBJ2-7, with TRBD2 matching 10 bases. The CDR3 spans 16 residues. V gave up 3 bases and J gave up 1 base; unmatched junction bases: 7. Germline loops: CDR1 SGDLS, CDR2 YYNGEE. CDR3 sequence reads: CASSALGTSASYEQYF. In nucleotides, the CDR3 is TGTGCCAGCAGCGCTCTAGGGACTAGCGCATCCTACGAGCAGTACTTC.

The V and J genes are TRBV6-1 and TRBJ1-2; 7 bases map to TRBD1. The ends lost 3 bases at V and 8 bases at J; junction bases unmatched: 6. Looked up from germline, CDR1 is MNHNS and CDR2 is SASEGT. This CDR3 contains 13 residues. CDR3 amino acids: CASSEGTAEGYTF. The CDR3 bases are TGTGCCAGCAGTGAGGGGACAGCGGAGGGCTACACCTTC.

This clone turned up a few times. The chain couples TRBV6-4 to TRBJ2-3; 10 positions agree with TRBD2. Germline CDR1 and CDR2: MRHNA and SNTAGT. This CDR3 is 14 amino acids long. The junction had 7 bases not matched to a gene; V was cut back by 8 bases and J by 5 bases. CDR3 loop: CASSSGGAGDTQYF. CDR3 sequence (DNA): TGTGCCAGCTCCAGCGGGGGGGCCGGAGATACGCAGTATTTT.

The V call is TRBV4-1, the J call TRBJ2-6, with D hard to call. Trimming removed 4 bases from V and 0 bases from J, with 10 bases in between. From germline, CDR1 is MGHRA and CDR2 YSYEKL. This CDR3 is built from 16 residues. The CDR3 reads CASSPPPGSGANVLTF. The CDR3 nucleotides read TGCGCCAGCAGCCCCCCCCCGGGCTCTGGGGCCAACGTCCTGACTTTC.

This rearrangement joins TRBV2 to TRBJ1-1, with 11 positions matching TRBD1. The CDR3 is 11 residues long. The germline CDR1 and CDR2 sequences are SNHLY and FYNNEI. Unmatched junction bases numbered 2, after V lost 6 bases and J lost 11 bases. The CDR3 is CASSGQGAAFF. The CDR3 nucleotides are TGTGCCAGCAGCGGACAGGGGGCGGCTTTCTTT. Looking up the rest from reference TRBV2 and TRBJ1-1 gives the full variable domain: EPEVTQTPSHQVTQMGQEVILRCVPISNHLYFYWYRQILGQKVEFLVSFYNNEISEKSEIFDDQFSVERPDGSNFTLKIRSTKLEDSAMYFCASSGQGAAFFGQGTRLTVV.